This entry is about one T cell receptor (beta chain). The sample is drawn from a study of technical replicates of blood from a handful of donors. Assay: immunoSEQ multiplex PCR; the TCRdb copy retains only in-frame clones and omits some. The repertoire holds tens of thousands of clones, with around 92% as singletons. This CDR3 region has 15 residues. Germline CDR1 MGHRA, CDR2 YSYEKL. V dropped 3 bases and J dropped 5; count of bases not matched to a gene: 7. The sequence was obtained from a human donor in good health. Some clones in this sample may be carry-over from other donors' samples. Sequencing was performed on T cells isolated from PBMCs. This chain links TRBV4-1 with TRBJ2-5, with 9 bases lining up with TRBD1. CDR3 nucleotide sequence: TGCGCCAGCAGCCAGGGACAGGGTGGTCTTGAGACCCAGTACTTC. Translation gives CASSQGQGGLETQYF.